This T cell receptor beta chain was recorded in a study of blood T cell repertoires in COVID-19 (TCRdb year 2020). In terms of the full investigation: Collaborator samples came from the United States, Italy and Spain and covered acute and convalescent phases of COVID-19. Sample metadata almost always included a de-identified subject ID, COVID-19 status, age in years and sex. The prospective study material was composed of cDNA or gDNA derived from T cells, B-cell-depleted T cells, or PBMCs. The repertoires were released in a freely available public database meant as a resource for research on the immune response to SARS-CoV-2. Where HLA class I and class II types were available, the types were taken from metadata supplied by the sample provider, not from assay-based typing. The samples were drawn from the first 160 participants of the ongoing ImmuneRACE study and from over a thousand subjects provided by 6 global collaborators. Deeply sampled blood TCRbeta repertoires from subjects exposed to, actively infected with, or recovered from COVID-19 were included in the dataset.

In the case of this clone: The specificity of this receptor is unknown. Per-base quality was not reported, and no clone a single base away is much larger than it.

Whole blood was collected in K2EDTA tubes by collaborating institutions according to the institutions' own protocols. For TCRbeta analysis, collaborator samples were shipped as frozen whole blood, as isolated PBMCs, or as DNA extracted from either sample type. The CDR3 runs 15 amino acids, cysteine and phenylalanine included. Of all the DNA, just the CDR3 is kept, 45 bases in frame from base 1. CDR1 SGHRS and CDR2 YFSETQ were looked up in the germline V gene. V is pruned by 3 bases and J by 4 bases, leaving 1 base of the junction without a gene match. What the authors observed across the whole study: The quantity of clinical and demographic metadata differed by source and by participant and was supplied without curation.

TCRbeta CDR3 regions were amplified from genomic DNA using the immunoSEQ Assay, a bias-controlled multiplex PCR. From the authors' description of their analysis: Nucleated cell counts per sample were estimated from amplification of reference gene primers within the assay. To quantify the absolute abundance of each unique TCRbeta CDR3 rearrangement, sequence reads were collapsed and filtered. For each sample, productive Simpson clonality was calculated as the square root of Simpson's diversity index across productive rearrangements. Imported from immuneACCESS, the table was reduced by TCRdb to in-frame sequences with V and J called. These copies leave out some clones; in studies compared against another copy, an unresolved V gene accounts for under half, and the cause of the remainder is not known. The D gene and trimming were derived from the DNA, and the V and J assignments and clone size from that table. The sample table records 50,000 to 65,000 clones; roughly 88% of these occur just once. The ten largest make up 3.5% of the sample.

This clonotype originated in a man aged 45-65 years with active COVID-19. The V gene is TRBV5-1 and the J gene is TRBJ2-1, with 13 bases in between that match TRBD2. Material for sequencing was peripheral blood. The bases are TGCGCCAGCAGCTCGACTAGCGGGGGGTACAATGAGCAGTTCTTC. Translated, this is CASSSTSGGYNEQFF.